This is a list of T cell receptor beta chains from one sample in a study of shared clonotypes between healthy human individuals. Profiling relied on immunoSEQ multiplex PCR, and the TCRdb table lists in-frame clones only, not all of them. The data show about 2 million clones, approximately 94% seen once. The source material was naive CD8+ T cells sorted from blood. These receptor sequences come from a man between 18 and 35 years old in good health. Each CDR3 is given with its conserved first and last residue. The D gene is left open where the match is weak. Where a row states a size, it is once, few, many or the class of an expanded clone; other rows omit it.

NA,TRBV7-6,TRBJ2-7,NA,CASSSDGISYEQYF,TGTGCCAGCAGTTCGGACGGAATCTCCTACGAGCAGTACTTC
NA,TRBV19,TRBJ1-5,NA,CASSLDGIYSNQPQHF,TGTGCCAGTAGTCTAGACGGTATTTATAGCAATCAGCCCCAGCATTTT
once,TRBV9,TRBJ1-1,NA,CASSVGVGNPEAFF,TGTGCCAGCAGCGTAGGGGTGGGGAACCCTGAAGCTTTCTTT
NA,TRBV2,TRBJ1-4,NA,CASSGFNVEKLFF,TGTGCCAGCAGTGGGTTCAATGTTGAAAAACTGTTTTTT
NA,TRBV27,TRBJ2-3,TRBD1,CATLTGGAGTDTQYF,TGTGCCACCCTCACAGGGGGCGCTGGAACAGATACGCAGTATTTT
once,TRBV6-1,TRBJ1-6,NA,CASSEVGSEDSPLHF,TGTGCCAGCAGTGAAGTTGGCAGTGAGGATTCACCCCTCCACTTT
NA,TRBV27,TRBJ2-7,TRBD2,CASSLGPGTSVSYEQYF,TGTGCCAGCAGTTTAGGTCCCGGGACTAGCGTTAGCTACGAGCAGTACTTC
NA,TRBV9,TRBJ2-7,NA,CASSPTGSSYEQYF,TGTGCCAGCAGCCCCACAGGGAGCTCCTACGAGCAGTACTTC
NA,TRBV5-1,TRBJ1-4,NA,CASSLDEEGTNEKLFF,TGCGCCAGCAGCTTGGACGAAGAGGGTACTAATGAAAAACTGTTTTTT
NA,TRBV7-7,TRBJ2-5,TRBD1,CASSLQTGGMAQYF,TGTGCTAGCAGCTTACAAACAGGGGGCATGGCCCAGTACTTC
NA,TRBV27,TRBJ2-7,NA,CASSLTPGAGAYEQYF,TGTGCCAGCAGTTTAACCCCGGGGGCAGGCGCTTACGAGCAGTACTTC
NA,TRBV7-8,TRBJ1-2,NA,CASSLAQGIVGYGYTF,TGTGCCAGCAGCTTAGCGCAGGGGATCGTGGGCTATGGCTACACCTTC
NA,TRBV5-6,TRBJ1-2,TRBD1,CASSTGTGVMFGYTF,TGTGCCAGCAGCACGGGGACAGGGGTAATGTTTGGCTACACCTTC
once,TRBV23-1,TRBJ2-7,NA,CASSQFSRGFVHEQYF,TGCGCCAGCAGTCAATTTAGCAGGGGCTTTGTCCACGAGCAGTACTTC
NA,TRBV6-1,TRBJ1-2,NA,CASSARGLNYGYTF,TGTGCCAGCAGTGCCAGGGGACTTAACTATGGCTACACCTTC
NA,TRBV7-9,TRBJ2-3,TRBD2,CASSQTSGSDTQYF,TGTGCCAGCAGCCAGACTAGCGGGAGTGATACGCAGTATTTT
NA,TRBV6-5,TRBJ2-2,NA,CASGAPNTGELFF,TGTGCCAGCGGGGCCCCGAACACCGGGGAGCTGTTTTTT
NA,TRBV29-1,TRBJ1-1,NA,CSVEDFLEGGGTEAFF,TGCAGCGTTGAAGATTTCTTAGAGGGTGGGGGGACTGAAGCTTTCTTT
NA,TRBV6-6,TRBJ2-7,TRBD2,CASSSGQRELEQYF,TGTGCCAGCAGTTCGGGTCAGCGGGAACTCGAGCAGTACTTC
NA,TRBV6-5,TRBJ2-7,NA,CASSYGERPYEQYF,TGTGCCAGCAGTTACGGAGAAAGACCCTACGAGCAGTACTTC
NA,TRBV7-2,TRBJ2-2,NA,CASSLPLTGELFF,TGTGCCAGCAGCTTACCCCTGACCGGGGAGCTGTTTTTT
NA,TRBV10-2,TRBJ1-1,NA,CASSEGGAIGDTEAFF,TGCGCCAGCAGTGAGGGAGGAGCCATTGGGGACACTGAAGCTTTCTTT
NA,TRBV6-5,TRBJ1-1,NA,CASSYSAGEGQTEAFF,TGTGCCAGCAGTTACTCCGCAGGGGAGGGACAAACTGAAGCTTTCTTT
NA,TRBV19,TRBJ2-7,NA,CASSIYLSGGEQYF,TGTGCCAGTAGTATTTATTTGTCCGGGGGCGAGCAGTACTTC
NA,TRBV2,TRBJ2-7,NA,CASRRAVLAYEQYF,TGTGCCAGCAGGAGGGCAGTCCTCGCCTACGAGCAGTACTTC
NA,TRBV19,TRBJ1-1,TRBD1,CASSMIRTGGPEAFF,TGTGCCAGTAGTATGATACGGACAGGGGGCCCTGAAGCTTTCTTT
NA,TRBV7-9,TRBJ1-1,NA,CASSPVGRVNTEAFF,TGTGCCAGCAGCCCGGTGGGCAGGGTGAACACTGAAGCTTTCTTT
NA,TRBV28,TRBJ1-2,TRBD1,CASSLNPRTGIYGYTF,TGTGCCAGCAGTTTAAATCCGAGGACAGGCATCTATGGCTACACCTTC
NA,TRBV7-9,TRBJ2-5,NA,CASSLATRSETQYF,TGTGCCAGCAGCTTAGCGACTAGATCGGAGACCCAGTACTTC